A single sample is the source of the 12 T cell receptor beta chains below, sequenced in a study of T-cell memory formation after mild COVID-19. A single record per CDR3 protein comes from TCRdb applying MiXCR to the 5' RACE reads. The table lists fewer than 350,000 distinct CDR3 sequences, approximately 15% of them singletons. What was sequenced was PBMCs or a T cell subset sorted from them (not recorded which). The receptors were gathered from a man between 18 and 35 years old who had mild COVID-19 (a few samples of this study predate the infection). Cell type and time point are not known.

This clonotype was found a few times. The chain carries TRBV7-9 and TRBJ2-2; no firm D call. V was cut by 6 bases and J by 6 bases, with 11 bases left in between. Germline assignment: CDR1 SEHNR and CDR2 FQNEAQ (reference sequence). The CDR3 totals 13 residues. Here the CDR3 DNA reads TGTGCCAGCAGTGAGGCGAATGCCGGGGAGCTGTTTTTT. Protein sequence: CASSEANAGELFF.

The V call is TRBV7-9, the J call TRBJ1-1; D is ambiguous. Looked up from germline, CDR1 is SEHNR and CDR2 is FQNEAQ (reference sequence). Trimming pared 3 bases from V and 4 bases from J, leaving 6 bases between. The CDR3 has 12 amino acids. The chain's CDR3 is CASSFKGTEAFF. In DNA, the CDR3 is TGTGCCAGCAGCTTCAAGGGCACTGAAGCTTTCTTT.

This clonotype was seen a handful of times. The CDR3 spells CASRIGTGGVLFF. CDR3 in DNA: TGTGCCAGCAGGATCGGGACAGGTGGCGTACTTTTCTTT. V usage is TRBV7-9 and J usage is TRBJ1-1; 8 nucleotides agree with TRBD1. CDR3 length: 13 residues. The junction had 13 bases not matched to a gene; V was cut back by 6 bases and J by 13 bases. Germline V gives CDR1 SEHNR, CDR2 FQNEAQ (reference sequence).

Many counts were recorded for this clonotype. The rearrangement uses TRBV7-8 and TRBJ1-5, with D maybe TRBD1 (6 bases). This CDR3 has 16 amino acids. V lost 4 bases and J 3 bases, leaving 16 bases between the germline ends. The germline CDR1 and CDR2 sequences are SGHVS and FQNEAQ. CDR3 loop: CASSWGGVRFNQPQHF. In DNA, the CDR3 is TGTGCCAGCAGCTGGGGGGGCGTCAGGTTCAATCAGCCCCAGCATTTT.

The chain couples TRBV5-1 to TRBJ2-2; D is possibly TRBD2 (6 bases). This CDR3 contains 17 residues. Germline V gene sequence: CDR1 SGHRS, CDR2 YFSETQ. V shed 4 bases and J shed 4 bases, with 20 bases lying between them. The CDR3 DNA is TGCGCCAGCAGCGGCCAGGCGGGGCTCTCGGGCACCGGGGAGCTGTTTTTT. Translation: CASSGQAGLSGTGELFF.

Here the CDR3 DNA reads TGTGCCAGCGGAGTGTGGGGTTCCGGGGAGCTGTTTTTT. Translating gives CASGVWGSGELFF. The V gene is TRBV25-1, the J gene TRBJ2-2; D gene unclear. The germline V and J ends were trimmed by 8 bases and 6 bases, with 13 bases remaining between them. The germline V gene has CDR1 MGHDK and CDR2 SYGVNS. The CDR3 runs to 13 residues.

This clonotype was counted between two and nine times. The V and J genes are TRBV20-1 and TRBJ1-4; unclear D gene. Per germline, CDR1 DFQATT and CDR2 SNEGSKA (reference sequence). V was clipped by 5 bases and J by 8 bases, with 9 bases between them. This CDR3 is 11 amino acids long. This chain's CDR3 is CSAGSTEKLFF. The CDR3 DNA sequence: TGCAGTGCTGGGTCGACAGAAAAACTGTTTTTT.

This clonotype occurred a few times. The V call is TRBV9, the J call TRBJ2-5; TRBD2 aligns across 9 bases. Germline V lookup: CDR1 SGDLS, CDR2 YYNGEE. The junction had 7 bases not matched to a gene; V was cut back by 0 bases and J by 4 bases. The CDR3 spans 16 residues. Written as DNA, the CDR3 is TGTGCCAGCAGCGTAGCCCCAGGTAGCGGGGGAGAGACCCAGTACTTC. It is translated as CASSVAPGSGGETQYF.

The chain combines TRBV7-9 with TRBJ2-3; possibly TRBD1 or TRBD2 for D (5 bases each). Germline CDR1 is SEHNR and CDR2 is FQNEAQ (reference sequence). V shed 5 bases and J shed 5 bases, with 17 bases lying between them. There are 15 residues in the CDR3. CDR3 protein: CASSPYGAYVDTQYF. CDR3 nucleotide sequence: TGTGCCAGCAGCCCGTACGGGGCCTACGTAGATACGCAGTATTTT.

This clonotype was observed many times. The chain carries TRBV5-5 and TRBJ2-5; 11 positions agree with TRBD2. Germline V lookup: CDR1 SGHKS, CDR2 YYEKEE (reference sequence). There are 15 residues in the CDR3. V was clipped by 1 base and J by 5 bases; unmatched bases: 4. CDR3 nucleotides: TGTGCCAGCAGCTTGAATAGCGGGGGGGCCGAGACCCAGTACTTC. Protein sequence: CASSLNSGGAETQYF.

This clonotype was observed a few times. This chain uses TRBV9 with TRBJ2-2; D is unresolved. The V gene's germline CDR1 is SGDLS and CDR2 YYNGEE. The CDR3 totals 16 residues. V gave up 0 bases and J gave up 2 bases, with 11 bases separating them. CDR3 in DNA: TGTGCCAGCAGCGTAGATCGACGGCTAAACACCGGGGAGCTGTTTTTT. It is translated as CASSVDRRLNTGELFF. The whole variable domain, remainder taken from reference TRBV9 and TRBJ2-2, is DSGVTQTPKHLITATGQRVTLRCSPRSGDLSVYWYQQSLDQGLQFLIQYYNGEERAKGNILERFSAQQFPDLHSELNLSSLELGDSALYFCASSVDRRLNTGELFFGEGSRLTVL.

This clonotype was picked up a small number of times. The CDR3 spells CASTPFRGFHPEAFF. DNA of the CDR3: TGTGCCAGCACTCCTTTTAGAGGGTTTCACCCTGAAGCTTTCTTT. The J gene is TRBJ1-1, the V gene TRBV6-5; no clear D gene. The CDR3 totals 15 residues. V dropped 7 bases and J dropped 6 bases, with 21 bases sitting between them. Germline values: CDR1 MNHEY, CDR2 SVGAGI.